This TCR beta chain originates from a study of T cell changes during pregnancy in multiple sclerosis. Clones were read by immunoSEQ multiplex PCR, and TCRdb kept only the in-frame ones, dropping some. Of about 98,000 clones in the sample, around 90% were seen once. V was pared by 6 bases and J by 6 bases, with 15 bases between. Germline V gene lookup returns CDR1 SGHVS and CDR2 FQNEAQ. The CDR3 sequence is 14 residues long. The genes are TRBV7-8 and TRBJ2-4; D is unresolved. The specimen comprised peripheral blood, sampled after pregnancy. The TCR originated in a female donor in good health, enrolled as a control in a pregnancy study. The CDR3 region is CASSSGGTLNIQYF. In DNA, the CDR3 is TGTGCCAGCAGTTCGGGTGGTACGTTAAACATTCAGTACTTC.